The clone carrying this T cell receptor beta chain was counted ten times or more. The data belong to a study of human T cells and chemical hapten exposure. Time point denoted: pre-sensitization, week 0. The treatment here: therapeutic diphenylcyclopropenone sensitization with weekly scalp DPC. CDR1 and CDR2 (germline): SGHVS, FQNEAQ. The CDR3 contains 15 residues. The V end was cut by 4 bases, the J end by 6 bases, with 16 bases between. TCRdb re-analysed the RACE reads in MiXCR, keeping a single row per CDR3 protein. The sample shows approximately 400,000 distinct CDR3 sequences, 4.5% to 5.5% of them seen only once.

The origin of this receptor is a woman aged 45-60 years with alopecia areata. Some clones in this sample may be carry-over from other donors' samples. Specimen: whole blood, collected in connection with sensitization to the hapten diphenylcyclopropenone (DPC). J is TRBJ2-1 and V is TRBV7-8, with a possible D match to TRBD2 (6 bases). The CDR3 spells CASSSQTRRGNEQFF. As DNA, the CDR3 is TGTGCCAGCAGCTCACAGACTAGAAGAGGCAATGAGCAGTTCTTC.